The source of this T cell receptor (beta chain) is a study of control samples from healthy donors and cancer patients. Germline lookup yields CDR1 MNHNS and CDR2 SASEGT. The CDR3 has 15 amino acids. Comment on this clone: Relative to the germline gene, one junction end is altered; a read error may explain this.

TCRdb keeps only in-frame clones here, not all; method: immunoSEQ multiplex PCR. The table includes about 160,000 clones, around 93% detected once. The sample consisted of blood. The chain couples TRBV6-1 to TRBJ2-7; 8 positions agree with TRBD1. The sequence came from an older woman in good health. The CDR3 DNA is TGTGCCAGCAGGGAAGACAGGGGAAATTTCTACGAGCAGTACTTC. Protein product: CASREDRGNFYEQYF.